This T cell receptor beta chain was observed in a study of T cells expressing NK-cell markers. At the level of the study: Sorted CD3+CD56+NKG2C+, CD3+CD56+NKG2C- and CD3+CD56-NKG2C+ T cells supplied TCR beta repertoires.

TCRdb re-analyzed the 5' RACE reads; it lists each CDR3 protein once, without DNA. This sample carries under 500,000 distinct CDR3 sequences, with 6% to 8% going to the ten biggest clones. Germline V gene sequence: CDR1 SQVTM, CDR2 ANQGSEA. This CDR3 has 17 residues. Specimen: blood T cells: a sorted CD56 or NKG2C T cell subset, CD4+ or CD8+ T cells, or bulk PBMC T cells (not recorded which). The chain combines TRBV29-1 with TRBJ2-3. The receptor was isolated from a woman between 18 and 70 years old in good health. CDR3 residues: CSVLSDPWVTSTDTQYF.